The 31 T cell receptor beta chains listed next were all sequenced from one sample in a study of beta chain features in type 1 diabetes (dated by TCRdb to between 2018 and 2020). To prepare the library, the immunoSEQ multiplex PCR assay was applied. The entire amount of isolated RNA was reverse transcribed using the High Capacity cDNA Reverse Transcription Kit, so the sequenced TCRB transcripts were expressed ones. TCRdb took over this immuneACCESS table, retaining in-frame rearrangements with V and J assigned. Such tables are incomplete; in checked studies, under half of the missing clones stem from an unresolved V gene, and the remainder is unexplained. A total of around 200,000 clones appear in this sample, 10% to 15% of them only once. The top ten clones comprise approximately 0.64% of the sample. The specimen sequenced was central memory CD4+ T cells from blood. The receptors derive from a woman aged 18 to 35 in good health.

The V call is TRBV13, the J call TRBJ2-7; 12 bases are shared with TRBD2. The J segment lost 3 bases and the V segment lost 5 bases, leaving 5 bases of the junction unmatched. CDR1 and CDR2 from the germline V gene are PRHDT and FYEKMQ (reference sequence). This CDR3 comprises 15 residues. Here the CDR3 DNA reads TGTGCCAGCAGCCGGACTAGCGGGATAATCTACGAGCAGTACTTC. Translating it yields CASSRTSGIIYEQYF.

This chain joins TRBV7-8 and TRBJ2-1; a possible D gene is TRBD2 (7 bases). Trimming removed 6 bases at V and 5 bases at J, with 14 bases between. CDR3 length: 14 residues. In germline, CDR1 is SGHVS, CDR2 FQNEAQ. The CDR3 region has the DNA TGTGCCAGCAGTTTTCTGGGGGGGCACAATGAGCAGTTCTTC. Protein: CASSFLGGHNEQFF.

The table lists this clone with a few counts. The rearrangement joins TRBV28 to TRBJ1-4; D ambiguous. Germline V CDR1 and CDR2: MDHEN, SYDVKM. The CDR3 has 13 amino acids. V lost 3 bases, J lost 4 bases, and 6 bases lay in between. The CDR3 bases are TGTGCCAGCAGTTTCCTTATTAATGAAAAACTGTTTTTT. This encodes CASSFLINEKLFF.

This clone has just a few counts. The chain couples TRBV9 to TRBJ2-2, with 14 bases fitting TRBD2. Germline loops: CDR1 SGDLS, CDR2 YYNGEE. V lost 0 bases and J lost 7; bases outside the gene matches: 5. The CDR3 totals 17 residues. Here the CDR3 reads CASSVGGLAGAGGELFF. The DNA of the CDR3 is TGTGCCAGCAGCGTAGGGGGACTAGCGGGAGCCGGCGGGGAGCTGTTTTTT.

This clone has more than one count but fewer than ten. This chain uses TRBV5-4 with TRBJ2-2; D is perhaps TRBD2 (6 bases). Trimming took 6 bases from V and 5 from J, leaving 20 bases between them. CDR1 is SGHNT, CDR2 YYREEE, per germline (reference sequence). CDR3 length equals 16 residues. The CDR3 protein is CASTRKTSFLTGELFF. For the CDR3, the DNA is TGTGCCAGCACCAGAAAGACTAGTTTCCTGACCGGGGAGCTGTTTTTT.

This rearrangement joins TRBV16 to TRBJ1-5; TRBD1 matches 8 bases. The V and J ends lost 2 bases and 6 bases, in that order; junction bases with no gene match: 9. Germline CDR1 and CDR2: KGHSY and FQNENV. The CDR3 loop spans 16 amino acids. CDR3 protein: CASSQNGQGAGQPQHF. Here the CDR3 DNA reads TGTGCCAGCAGCCAAAACGGGCAGGGGGCAGGTCAGCCCCAGCATTTT.

The V gene is TRBV7-8, the J gene TRBJ2-2; 10 bases are shared with TRBD2. V was clipped by 5 bases and J by 4 bases; unmatched bases: 10. The germline V gene has CDR1 SGHVS and CDR2 FQNEAQ. The CDR3 covers 17 residues. The CDR3 loop reads CASSRPRTSGATGELFF. CDR3 bases: TGTGCCAGCAGCAGACCTCGGACTAGCGGAGCCACCGGGGAGCTGTTTTTT.

V usage is TRBV5-6 and J usage is TRBJ1-5, with 7 bases fitting TRBD1. CDR3 length: 13 amino acids. Trimming at V came to 4 bases and at J to 5 bases, leaving 3 bases not matched to a gene. The germline gives CDR1 SGHDT, CDR2 YYEEEE. DNA of the CDR3: TGTGCCAGCAGCCCTCAGGGGGATCAGCCCCAGCATTTT. Translation: CASSPQGDQPQHF.

The table lists this clone with a few counts. The V gene is TRBV6-4, the J gene TRBJ1-2, with 12 bases matching TRBD1. V was pared by 4 bases and J by 8 bases, with 8 bases of the junction left unmatched. Germline CDR1 MRHNA, CDR2 SNTAGT. The CDR3 has 15 amino acids. The CDR3 sequence: CASSVTGTGGEGYTF. CDR3 DNA: TGTGCCAGCAGTGTTACCGGGACAGGGGGCGAGGGCTACACCTTC.

This clone was observed a handful of times. This rearrangement joins TRBV28 to TRBJ2-7; the D gene is possibly TRBD2 (5 bases). Germline values: CDR1 MDHEN, CDR2 SYDVKM. The CDR3 sequence is 16 residues long. Trimming removed 5 bases at V and 0 bases at J, with 17 bases between. CDR3 nucleotides: TGTGCCAGCAGTCCGGCGGACTTTGAAAGCTCCTACGAGCAGTACTTC. Its translation is CASSPADFESSYEQYF.

The chain links TRBV18 to TRBJ1-1; D is uncertain. This CDR3 contains 12 residues. Per the germline V gene, CDR1 is KGHSH and CDR2 is LQKENI. V lost 5 bases and J lost 7, with 11 bases in between. The CDR3 DNA reads as TGTGCCAGCTCAGGAGAAGCCATTGAAGCTTTCTTT. Residues: CASSGEAIEAFF.

The sample holds a few counts of this clone. The chain has TRBV28 and TRBJ2-7, with no clear D. The CDR3 is 14 residues long. Trimming took 10 bases from V and 0 from J, leaving 16 bases between them. Germline-derived CDR1 and CDR2 are MDHEN and SYDVKM. Written as DNA, the CDR3 is TGTGCCACCAAATCGGGTGGAAACTCCTACGAGCAGTACTTC. This gives the protein CATKSGGNSYEQYF.

This rearrangement joins TRBV9 to TRBJ2-7, with 7 bases lining up with TRBD2. V was pared by 0 bases and J by 6 bases, with 6 bases of the junction left unmatched. The CDR3 covers 14 residues. Germline V gene lookup returns CDR1 SGDLS and CDR2 YYNGEE. The DNA for the CDR3 is TGTGCCAGCAGCGTAGCTCTCGGGGAGGGCGAGCAGTACTTC. The encoded protein is CASSVALGEGEQYF.

This clone was picked up many times. The chain employs TRBV5-5 and TRBJ2-2; 9 bases agree with TRBD1. Germline V gene sequence: CDR1 SGHKS, CDR2 YYEKEE (reference sequence). Trimming removed 7 bases from V and 5 bases from J; junction bases left unmatched: 12. The CDR3 length is 16 residues. The CDR3 loop reads CASGPVQGAQTGELFF. CDR3 in DNA: TGTGCCAGCGGACCCGTACAGGGGGCGCAAACCGGGGAGCTGTTTTTT.

This clone has more than one count but fewer than ten. The chain is built from TRBV7-2 and TRBJ2-3; 8 nucleotides match TRBD2. V gave up 8 bases and J gave up 5 bases; unmatched junction bases: 12. The CDR3 covers 15 residues. CDR1 SGHTA and CDR2 FQGNSA come from the germline V gene. In DNA, the CDR3 is TGTGCCAGCCGATTACGAGCGGGAGCGGGAGATACGCAGTATTTT. This encodes CASRLRAGAGDTQYF.

The chain employs TRBV7-2 and TRBJ2-7; D is perhaps TRBD2 (5 bases). Trimming removed 4 bases at V and 3 bases at J, with 7 bases between. Looked up from germline, CDR1 is SGHTA and CDR2 is FQGNSA. This CDR3 is 12 amino acids long. This chain's CDR3 is CASSSTSYEQYF. CDR3 nucleotide sequence: TGTGCCAGCAGCTCTACTAGCTACGAGCAGTACTTC. Filled out from reference TRBV7-2 and TRBJ2-7, the complete variable domain reads GAGVSQSPSNKVTEKGKDVELRCDPISGHTALYWYRQSLGQGLEFLIYFQGNSAPDKSGLPSDRFSAERTGGSVSTLTIQRTQQEDSAVYLCASSSTSYEQYFGPGTRLTVT.

This clone was seen more than once but under ten times. The CDR3 sequence is CASSTTGTGNEQFF. In DNA, the CDR3 is TGTGCCAGCAGTACAACTGGGACTGGGAATGAGCAGTTCTTC. The rearrangement links TRBV28 to TRBJ2-1; D perhaps matches TRBD2 (6 bases). Germline V CDR1 and CDR2: MDHEN, SYDVKM. This CDR3 region has 14 residues. V gave up 5 bases and J gave up 7 bases, with 15 bases separating them.

The CDR3 sequence is CASKSLAGNTYEQYF. DNA for the CDR3: TGTGCCAGTAAGTCTCTAGCGGGTAACACCTACGAGCAGTACTTC. J is TRBJ2-7 and V is TRBV19; 8 nucleotides match TRBD2. The CDR3 length is 15 residues. Germline V gene data show CDR1 as LNHDA and CDR2 as SQIVND (reference sequence). V lost 7 bases to trimming and J lost 2 bases; unmatched junction nucleotides: 10. Based on the CDR3 plus reference TRBV19 and TRBJ2-7, the full variable domain is DGGITQSPKYLFRKEGQNVTLSCEQNLNHDAMYWYRQDPGQGLRLIYYSQIVNDFQKGDIAEGYSVSREKKESFPLTVTSAQKNPTAFYLCASKSLAGNTYEQYFGPGTRLTVT.

The rearrangement links TRBV19 to TRBJ2-1; TRBD2 agrees at 9 bases. From germline, CDR1 is LNHDA and CDR2 SQIVND (reference sequence). The ends lost 6 bases at V and 8 bases at J; junction bases unmatched: 17. This CDR3 is built from 17 residues. The CDR3 DNA reads TGTGCCAGTAGATCACCAAAGGGAGCGGGAGGTAGGGATGAGCAGTTCTTC. It encodes CASRSPKGAGGRDEQFF.

The chain uses TRBV6-1 and TRBJ2-2; D is uncertain. Germline CDR1 reads MNHNS; CDR2 reads SASEGT. V lost 7 bases and J 2 bases, leaving 11 bases between the germline ends. This CDR3 contains 14 residues. The CDR3: CASTEQPNTGELFF. CDR3 nucleotide sequence: TGTGCCAGCACCGAGCAACCCAACACCGGGGAGCTGTTTTTT.

The chain couples TRBV7-9 to TRBJ2-7, with 7 bases fitting TRBD1. Germline CDR1 is SEHNR and CDR2 is FQNEAQ (reference sequence). J lost 7 bases, V lost 1 base, and 7 bases had no gene match. The CDR3 has 14 amino acids. CDR3 nucleotides: TGTGCCAGCAGCTTAGTCGAGGGGGCAGGGGAGCAGTACTTC. It codes for CASSLVEGAGEQYF.

DNA for the CDR3: TGTGCCAGCAGCGAAGCAGAGGATGAAAAACTGTTTTTT. It translates to CASSEAEDEKLFF. The chain uses TRBV4-2 and TRBJ1-4; D is uncertain. CDR3 length: 13 residues. Per the germline V gene, CDR1 is LGHNA and CDR2 is YNFKEQ. The V and J ends lost 5 bases and 6 bases respectively, with 10 bases between them.

This sequence joins TRBV9 and TRBJ2-2; D gene uncertain. This CDR3 region has 15 residues. Germline V gene sequence: CDR1 SGDLS, CDR2 YYNGEE. V dropped 1 base and J dropped 3 bases, with 10 bases sitting between them. The CDR3, as DNA: TGTGCCAGCAGCGTATACGACAAATACACCGGGGAGCTGTTTTTT. As protein: CASSVYDKYTGELFF.

This clone has only a few counts. The chain carries TRBV10-3 and TRBJ1-1, with D hard to call. V was clipped by 4 bases and J by 2 bases, with 11 bases between them. The germline CDR1 and CDR2 sequences are ENHRY and SYGVKD. The CDR3 has 14 residues. In DNA form, the CDR3 reads TGTGCCATCAGTGGAGGATATGGAAACACTGAAGCTTTCTTT. Translated, it gives CAISGGYGNTEAFF.

The V call is TRBV15, the J call TRBJ1-2, with TRBD1 matching 7 bases. Germline CDR1 is LNHNV and CDR2 is YYDKDF (reference sequence). The CDR3 contains 15 residues. The trim removed 11 bases at V and 8 bases at J, leaving 20 bases unmatched. In nucleotides, the CDR3 is TGTGCCCCCACAGGGGTCGAGTGGGGAGGGGCCGGCTACACCTTC. It specifies CAPTGVEWGGAGYTF. Looking up the rest from reference TRBV15 and TRBJ1-2 gives the full variable domain: DAMVIQNPRYQVTQFGKPVTLSCSQTLNHNVMYWYQQKSSQAPKLLFHYYDKDFNNEADTPDNFQSRRPNTSFCFLDIRSPGLGDTAMYLCAPTGVEWGGAGYTFGSGTRLTVV.

CDR3 region: CASSRQGGRHEQYF. The CDR3 nucleotides read TGTGCCAGTAGTAGACAGGGGGGTCGCCACGAGCAGTACTTC. V gene TRBV19 combines with J gene TRBJ2-7, with 9 bases that match TRBD1. The CDR3 runs to 14 residues. The V and J ends lost 4 bases and 5 bases, in that order; junction bases with no gene match: 6. Germline V CDR1 and CDR2: LNHDA, SQIVND (reference sequence).

This clone was picked up a small number of times. The rearrangement joins TRBV14 to TRBJ2-7; D uncertain. Germline V gene sequence: CDR1 SGHDN, CDR2 FVKESK. V dropped 4 bases and J dropped 6 bases, with 13 bases sitting between them. This CDR3 is 13 amino acids long. CDR3 sequence (DNA): TGTGCCAGCAGCCGGCGGCCGAGGATCGAGCAGTACTTC. It encodes CASSRRPRIEQYF.

This clone has more than one count but fewer than ten. This rearrangement joins TRBV30 to TRBJ2-1, with 10 bases lining up with TRBD2. CDR1 is GTSNPN, CDR2 SVGIG, per germline (reference sequence). The CDR3 is 18 amino acids. V shed 3 bases and J 0 bases; nucleotides not matched to a gene: 11. CDR3 in amino acids: CAWSVGSGGLSSYNEQFF. CDR3 nucleotides: TGTGCCTGGAGCGTGGGTAGCGGGGGGCTAAGCTCCTACAATGAGCAGTTCTTC.

J is TRBJ1-5 and V is TRBV18; D might be TRBD1 (5 bases). Trimming left V 2 bases short and J 5 bases short, with 13 bases between. This CDR3 is built from 15 residues. The germline V gene has CDR1 KGHSH and CDR2 LQKENI. The CDR3 nucleotides are TGTGCCAGCTCACCAATGCAGGGCGGGGATCAGCCCCAGCATTTT. This encodes CASSPMQGGDQPQHF.

In DNA, the CDR3 is TGCGCCAGCAGCTTGGGGTTGTCGGGGGGCGCGGACAATGAGCAGTTCTTC. It specifies CASSLGLSGGADNEQFF. V and J are TRBV5-1 and TRBJ2-1; D may be TRBD2 (7 bases). The CDR3 contains 17 residues. Germline lookup yields CDR1 SGHRS and CDR2 YFSETQ. Trimming removed 0 bases from V and 5 bases from J, with 18 bases in between.

The rearrangement joins TRBV9 to TRBJ1-1; 7 bases match TRBD1. Germline V gene sequence: CDR1 SGDLS, CDR2 YYNGEE. The J segment lost 5 bases and the V segment lost 0 bases, leaving 16 bases of the junction unmatched. CDR3 size: 18 residues. The CDR3 DNA is TGTGCCAGCAGCGTAGGATTGGCCCCTAGATCAGGGGGGACTGAAGCTTTCTTT. This codes for CASSVGLAPRSGGTEAFF.